These 17 T cell receptor beta chains came from one sample sequenced in a study of cytomegalovirus exposure and HLA in healthy donors. The PCR was carried out with 60 Vbeta primers and 13 Jbeta primers. This table comes from immunoSEQ multiplex PCR, and its TCRdb copy is limited to in-frame clones, with some not included. The profile shows 95,000 to 100,000 clones, more than 70% of them singletons. Sequencing was done on a sample of PBMCs. Every receptor here comes from a female donor in good health and CMV-seronegative.

The chain carries TRBV7-6 and TRBJ1-1, with D possibly TRBD1 on 5 matching bases. This CDR3 is built from 13 residues. Germline assignment: CDR1 SGHVS and CDR2 FNYEAQ. V was clipped by 5 bases and J by 3 bases, with 10 bases between them. The CDR3 loop is CASSRARDTEAFF. CDR3 sequence (DNA): TGTGCCAGCAGCCGGGCCAGGGACACTGAAGCTTTCTTT.

The gene calls are TRBV29-1 and TRBJ1-1, with D uncertain. Looked up from germline, CDR1 is SQVTM and CDR2 is ANQGSEA. This CDR3 spans 12 amino acids. Trimming removed 8 bases from V and 1 base from J, with 11 bases in between. CDR3 sequence: CSWASPNTEAFF. CDR3 nucleotide sequence: TGCAGCTGGGCGTCCCCGAACACTGAAGCTTTCTTT.

This sequence joins TRBV7-3 and TRBJ2-3, with D possibly TRBD1 on 7 matching bases. Germline-derived CDR1 and CDR2 are SGHTA and FQGTGA. Trimming removed 1 base from V and 5 bases from J, with 13 bases in between. The CDR3 spans 15 residues. The CDR3 loop reads CASSLRRAGGDTQYF. The CDR3 DNA sequence: TGTGCCAGCAGCTTAAGGAGGGCAGGGGGAGATACGCAGTATTTT.

In DNA, the CDR3 is TGCAGCGTTCCAAATAACCAAGGGGGTAACTATGGCTACACCTTC. Translated, it gives CSVPNNQGGNYGYTF. The chain is built from TRBV29-1 and TRBJ1-2, with a tentative D call TRBD1 (6 bases). The CDR3 is 15 residues long. V was cut by 5 bases and J by 1 base, with 17 bases left in between. The germline V gene encodes CDR1 SQVTM and CDR2 ANQGSEA. The full variable domain, its missing parts supplied by reference TRBV29-1 and TRBJ1-2, is SAVISQKPSRDICQRGTSLTIQCQVDSQVTMMFWYRQQPGQSLTLIATANQGSEATYESGFVIDKFPISRPNLTFSTLTVSNMSPEDSSIYLCSVPNNQGGNYGYTFGSGTRLTVV.

This CDR3 reads CASSQAGGSNYGYTF. Here the CDR3 DNA reads TGTGCCAGCAGCCAAGCTGGCGGTTCTAACTATGGCTACACCTTC. This chain connects TRBV14 to TRBJ1-2; D remains ambiguous. The germline V and J ends were trimmed by 1 base and 0 bases, with 9 bases remaining between them. Germline lookup yields CDR1 SGHDN and CDR2 FVKESK. This CDR3 has 15 residues.

This clone has just a few counts. V and J are TRBV19 and TRBJ2-7, with TRBD1 matching over 7 bases. From germline, CDR1 is LNHDA and CDR2 SQIVND (reference sequence). CDR3 length: 15 amino acids. The J segment lost 6 bases and the V segment lost 4 bases, leaving 12 bases of the junction unmatched. CDR3 DNA: TGTGCCAGTAGTAGCAACAGGGGTTTATTAGGCGAGCAGTACTTC. Protein sequence: CASSSNRGLLGEQYF.

This sequence joins TRBV30 and TRBJ2-3; weak D call: TRBD2 (6 bases). Trimming took 0 bases from V and 2 from J, leaving 12 bases between them. CDR1 is GTSNPN, CDR2 SVGIG, per germline (reference sequence). The CDR3 has 15 residues. As DNA, the CDR3 is TGTGCCTGGAGTGTCGGGACTGGAGTCACAGATACGCAGTATTTT. Translated: CAWSVGTGVTDTQYF.

J is TRBJ2-7 and V is TRBV6-1, with 10 bases that match TRBD1. This CDR3 region has 15 residues. Per the germline V gene, CDR1 is MNHNS and CDR2 is SASEGT. After removal of 6 bases from V and 5 bases from J, the junction contained 10 bases not matched to a gene. The CDR3 loop reads CASSAKRTGGNEQYF. CDR3 DNA sequence: TGTGCCAGCAGCGCGAAGCGGACAGGGGGAAACGAGCAGTACTTC.

The sample holds a few counts of this clone. The rearrangement links TRBV6-5 to TRBJ1-2; TRBD1 is a possible D gene (5 bases). V was clipped by 2 bases and J by 8 bases, with 9 bases between them. Germline assignment: CDR1 MNHEY and CDR2 SVGAGI. The CDR3 has 12 amino acids. The CDR3 nucleotides read TGTGCCAGCAGTTACGGAGGGGTCGGCTACACCTTC. Amino acids: CASSYGGVGYTF.

The CDR3 here is CASSLSGDYGYTF. CDR3 coding DNA: TGTGCCAGCAGCTTAAGCGGGGACTATGGCTACACCTTC. This chain links TRBV11-3 with TRBJ1-2; D is unclear. Trimming left V 2 bases short and J 3 bases short, with 7 bases between. The CDR3 is 13 residues long. From germline, CDR1 is SGHNT and CDR2 YENEEA.

This clone was recorded a few times. CDR3 coding DNA: TGTGCCAGCTCACCAGACTACTACAATGAGCAGTTCTTC. Protein sequence: CASSPDYYNEQFF. V is TRBV18 and J is TRBJ2-1; TRBD2 is a possible D gene (5 bases). This CDR3 comprises 13 residues. Looked up from germline, CDR1 is KGHSH and CDR2 is LQKENI. V was shortened by 2 bases and J by 3 bases, with 5 bases between the two germline ends.

The chain joins TRBV2 to TRBJ1-2, with D possibly matching TRBD1 (6 bases). Germline V lookup: CDR1 SNHLY, CDR2 FYNNEI. This CDR3 region has 15 residues. V was clipped by 3 bases and J by 4 bases, with 15 bases between them. The CDR3 here is CASSDLGARGYGYTF. The CDR3 DNA reads as TGTGCCAGCAGTGATTTGGGGGCGAGGGGCTATGGCTACACCTTC. Full variable domain (remainder filled in from reference TRBV2 and TRBJ1-2): EPEVTQTPSHQVTQMGQEVILRCVPISNHLYFYWYRQILGQKVEFLVSFYNNEISEKSEIFDDQFSVERPDGSNFTLKIRSTKLEDSAMYFCASSDLGARGYGYTFGSGTRLTVV.

This clone came up a few times. The V call is TRBV2, the J call TRBJ2-2, with D possibly TRBD1 on 6 matching bases. Trimming took 6 bases from V and 6 from J, leaving 14 bases between them. Germline V gives CDR1 SNHLY, CDR2 FYNNEI. The CDR3 extends over 14 amino acids. CDR3 loop: CASRRPGVSGELFF. Here the CDR3 DNA reads TGTGCCAGCAGGAGGCCAGGGGTTTCCGGGGAGCTGTTTTTT.

The gene calls are TRBV28 and TRBJ1-3; 8 nucleotides line up with TRBD1. Trimming at V came to 4 bases and at J to 5 bases, leaving 10 bases not matched to a gene. Germline CDR1 MDHEN, CDR2 SYDVKM. The CDR3 length is 16 residues. CDR3 sequence reads: CASSYTKQGGRNTIYF. DNA for the CDR3: TGTGCCAGCAGTTACACTAAACAGGGGGGTAGAAACACCATATATTTT.

This clone was picked up a small number of times. The rearrangement uses TRBV5-1 and TRBJ1-1; 7 bases fit TRBD1. The CDR3 totals 16 residues. Germline lookup yields CDR1 SGHRS and CDR2 YFSETQ. V lost 4 bases, J lost 5 bases, and 14 bases stayed unmatched. In DNA, the CDR3 is TGCGCCAGCAGCCACCGACAGGGTGGGTGGATAACTGAAGCTTTCTTT. Residues: CASSHRQGGWITEAFF.

This chain connects TRBV19 to TRBJ2-7; D not certain. This CDR3 comprises 15 residues. The V and J ends lost 1 base and 0 bases respectively, with 10 bases between them. Germline CDR1 reads LNHDA; CDR2 reads SQIVND (reference sequence). The CDR3 reads CASSIVGYSSYEQYF. The CDR3 nucleotides read TGTGCCAGTAGTATAGTGGGCTACAGCTCCTACGAGCAGTACTTC.

This chain uses TRBV5-1 with TRBJ2-1, with 10 nucleotides matching TRBD2. With V trimmed by 7 bases and J by 0 bases, 13 bases remained unmatched. Germline V gene data show CDR1 as SGHRS and CDR2 as YFSETQ. This CDR3 has 18 amino acids. The CDR3 sequence: CASGLQRGGISSYNEQFF. In nucleotides, the CDR3 is TGCGCCAGCGGTTTGCAGCGGGGGGGGATTAGCTCCTACAATGAGCAGTTCTTC.